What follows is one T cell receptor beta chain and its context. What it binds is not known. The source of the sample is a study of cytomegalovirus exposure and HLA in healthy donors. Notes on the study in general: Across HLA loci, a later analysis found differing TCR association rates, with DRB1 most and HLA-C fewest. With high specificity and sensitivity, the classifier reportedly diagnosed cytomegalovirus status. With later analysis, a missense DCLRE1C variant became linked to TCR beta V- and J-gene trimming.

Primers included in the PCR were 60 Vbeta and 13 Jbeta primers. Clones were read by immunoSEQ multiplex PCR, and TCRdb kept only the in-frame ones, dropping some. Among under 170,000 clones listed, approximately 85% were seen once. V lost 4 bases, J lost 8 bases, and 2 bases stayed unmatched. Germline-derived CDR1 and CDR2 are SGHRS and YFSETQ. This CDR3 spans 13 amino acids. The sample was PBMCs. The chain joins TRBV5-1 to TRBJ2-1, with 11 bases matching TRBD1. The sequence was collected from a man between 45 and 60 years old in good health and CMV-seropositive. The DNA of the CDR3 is TGCGCCAGCAGCCAGGGACAGGGGGATGAGCAGTTCTTC. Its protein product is CASSQGQGDEQFF. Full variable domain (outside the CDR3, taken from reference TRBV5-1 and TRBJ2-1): KAGVTQTPRYLIKTRGQQVTLSCSPISGHRSVSWYQQTPGQGLQFLFEYFSETQRNKGNFPGRFSGRQFSNSRSEMNVSTLELGDSALYLCASSQGQGDEQFFGPGTRLTVL.